There are a few counts of the clone carrying this T cell receptor (beta chain). Its antigen remains unknown. These data come from a study of spatial heterogeneity in lung cancer. Study-wide background: Alpha-chain detections were consistently fewer than beta-chain detections among the sequences.

TCR cDNA molecules each carried a unique molecular identifier. Each CDR3 protein is one row after TCRdb ran MiXCR on the 5' RACE reads. The sample carries about 7,500 distinct CDR3 sequences, around 21% recorded once. The time point: sample taken at primary tumor resection. Tumor, nontumor lung or frozen PBMC supplied whole RNA that was sequenced unsorted. There were 70 to 80 donors, all of them untreated patients with early-stage non-small cell lung cancer. General study findings and limits: TCRs found ubiquitously expanded in tumor appeared in blood more at resection than at follow-up.

The germline V and J ends were trimmed by 3 bases and 3 bases, with 9 bases remaining between them. This CDR3 contains 14 residues. This receptor was taken from a female donor with early-stage non-small cell lung cancer. This chain joins TRBV12-3 or TRBV12-4 and TRBJ2-1; D perhaps matches TRBD2 (6 bases). The sequences come from PBMCs, collected at surgery. The CDR3 region has the DNA TGTGCCAGCAGTTTCCCCGGGAGCTACAATGAGCAGTTCTTC. Translated: CASSFPGSYNEQFF.